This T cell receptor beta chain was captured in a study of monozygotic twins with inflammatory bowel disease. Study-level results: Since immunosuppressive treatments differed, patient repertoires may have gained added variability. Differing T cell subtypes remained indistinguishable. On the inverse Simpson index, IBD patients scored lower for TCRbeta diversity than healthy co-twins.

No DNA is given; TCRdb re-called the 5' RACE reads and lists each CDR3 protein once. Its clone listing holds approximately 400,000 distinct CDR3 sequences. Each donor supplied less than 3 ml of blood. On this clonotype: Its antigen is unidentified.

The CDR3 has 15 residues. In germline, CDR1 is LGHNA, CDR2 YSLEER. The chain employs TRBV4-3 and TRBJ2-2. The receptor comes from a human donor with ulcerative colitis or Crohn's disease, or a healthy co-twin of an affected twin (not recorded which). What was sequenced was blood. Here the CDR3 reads CASSQADLYTGELFF.